This T cell receptor (beta chain) emerged from a study of blood T cell repertoires in COVID-19. Background on the study: Nucleic acid was either cDNA or gDNA, and it came from T cells, B-cell-depleted T cells, or PBMCs.

V gave up 1 base and J gave up 0 bases, with 12 bases separating them. CDR1 and CDR2 from the germline V gene are SEHNR and FQNEAQ (reference sequence). The CDR3 totals 16 residues. In terms of age and location, participants ranged from roughly 18 to 90 years and lived in roughly 22 US areas. Participants had their cohort set by participant-reported clinical history. In the original analysis: Estimation of nucleated cell counts relied on the amplification of reference gene primers. The table came from immunoSEQ multiplex PCR; TCRdb's copy has only in-frame clones and leaves some out. V, J and clone size reflect that table, while D and trimming were determined from the DNA. Found here are over 350,000 clones, around 87% of them singletons; the top ten hold around 10%.

Sequencing was carried out using PBMCs or T cells enriched from blood (not recorded which). This chain uses TRBV7-9 with TRBJ1-1; D unresolved. This receptor was taken from a woman between 50 and 59 years old who had recovered from COVID-19. The CDR3 region is CASSLGPGTMNTEAFF. CDR3 coding DNA: TGTGCCAGCAGCTTAGGGCCAGGAACCATGAACACTGAAGCTTTCTTT.